This T cell receptor (beta chain) was captured in a study of T cell repertoires in cytomegalovirus infection. The overall study: CMV infection plus the matching HLA type was flagged by public TCR beta signatures.

The CDR3 has 15 residues. V dropped 3 bases and J dropped 7; count of bases not matched to a gene: 10. Germline CDR1 is MNHEY and CDR2 is SMNVEV (reference sequence). Using its own MiXCR run on the reads, TCRdb lists one record per CDR3 protein. The data show more than 500,000 distinct CDR3 sequences, 16% seen once. Study-wide findings and caveats: Within the response measured ex vivo, HLA-C-restricted CMV-specific TCR beta clonotypes were dominant.

A word on this clonotype: Its matching antigen is unknown. A much larger clone differs by one base, so this may be a read error.

V and J are TRBV27 and TRBJ2-7; 9 nucleotides align to TRBD1. This TCR derives from a human donor in good health (CMV status not recorded). Some clones in this sample may be carry-over from other donors' samples. Input material: CD8+ T cells from PBMCs. The CDR3 protein is CASSLGQGLKVEQYF. CDR3 coding DNA: TGTGCCAGCAGTTTGGGACAGGGACTTAAGGTTGAGCAGTACTTC.